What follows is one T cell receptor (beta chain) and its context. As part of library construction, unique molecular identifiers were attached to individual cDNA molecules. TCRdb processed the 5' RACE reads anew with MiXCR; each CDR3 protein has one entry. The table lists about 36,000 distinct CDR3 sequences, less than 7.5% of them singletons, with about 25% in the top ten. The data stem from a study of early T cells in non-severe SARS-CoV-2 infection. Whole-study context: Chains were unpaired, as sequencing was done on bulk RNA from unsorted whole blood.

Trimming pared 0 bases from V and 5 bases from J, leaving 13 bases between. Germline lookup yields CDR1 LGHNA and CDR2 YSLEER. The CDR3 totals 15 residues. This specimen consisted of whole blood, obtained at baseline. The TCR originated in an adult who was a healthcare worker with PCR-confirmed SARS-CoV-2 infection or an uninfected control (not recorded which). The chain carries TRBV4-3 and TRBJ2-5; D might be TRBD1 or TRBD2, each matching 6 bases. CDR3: CASSQDRGGGETQYF. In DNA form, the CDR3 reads TGCGCCAGCAGCCAAGACAGGGGTGGAGGGGAGACCCAGTACTTC.